Listed below are T cell receptor beta chains from one sample, sequenced in a study of beta chain features in type 1 diabetes. Profiled with immunoSEQ multiplex PCR; TCRdb holds only in-frame clones, not every one. The table lists hundreds of thousands of clones, over 12% of them singletons. Sequencing was carried out using naive CD4+ T cells from blood. The receptors were sampled from a man younger than 35 with type 1 diabetes. CDR3s leave out the opening cysteine and the closing phenylalanine or tryptophan. Fields, in order: CDR3 protein, J gene, V gene, clone size. Rows may omit the clone size; those that give it use once, few, many or a size class.

CDR3: ASSRQGETQY; J: TRBJ2-5; V: TRBV5-1; size: NA
CDR3: SVTRTGSRETQY; J: TRBJ2-5; V: TRBV29-1; size: NA
CDR3: ASTSEQGNGYT; J: TRBJ1-2; V: TRBV28; size: NA
CDR3: ASYRDRNSPLH; J: TRBJ1-6; V: TRBV7-8; size: NA
CDR3: ASSLGTPGYGYT; J: TRBJ1-2; V: TRBV7-9; size: few
CDR3: ASSYERELYEQY; J: TRBJ2-7; V: TRBV6-6; size: few
CDR3: ASSQGRGTGELF; J: TRBJ2-2; V: TRBV4-2; size: few
CDR3: ATSRTRQGVNQPQH; J: TRBJ1-5; V: TRBV15; size: NA
CDR3: AISEYSGENEQY; J: TRBJ2-7; V: TRBV10-3; size: few
CDR3: ASSSPAGESQQTQY; J: TRBJ2-5; V: TRBV28; size: few
CDR3: ASSLSTAKNIQY; J: TRBJ2-4; V: TRBV5-4; size: NA
CDR3: SSRTGGTEAF; J: TRBJ1-1; V: TRBV29-1; size: NA
CDR3: ASTSNPDRAEQY; J: TRBJ2-7; V: TRBV27; size: NA
CDR3: ASSPAFQAGGSYNEQF; J: TRBJ2-1; V: TRBV18; size: few
CDR3: ASSRLAGVGNTQY; J: TRBJ2-3; V: TRBV6-1; size: few
CDR3: ASSIAGSWTVGYT; J: TRBJ1-2; V: TRBV19; size: few
CDR3: ASSGDAF; J: TRBJ1-1; V: TRBV2; size: few
CDR3: AWGRPSNQPQH; J: TRBJ1-5; V: TRBV30; size: few
CDR3: ASSQQEQYGYT; J: TRBJ1-2; V: TRBV18; size: NA
CDR3: SAQVRTGLAKNIQY; J: TRBJ2-4; V: TRBV29-1; size: few
CDR3: ASRETGSARVYVLT; J: TRBJ2-6; V: TRBV6-1; size: few
CDR3: AISQQGNYGYT; J: TRBJ1-2; V: TRBV10-3; size: few
CDR3: AWRATSGSRNEQF; J: TRBJ2-1; V: TRBV30; size: NA
CDR3: ASSLRSGDETQY; J: TRBJ2-5; V: TRBV5-6; size: few
CDR3: ASSPTDTSYEQY; J: TRBJ2-7; V: TRBV7-7; size: NA
CDR3: ASNGETQY; J: TRBJ2-5; V: TRBV7-9; size: NA
CDR3: AWSGSGNQPQH; J: TRBJ1-5; V: TRBV30; size: NA
CDR3: ASSLDRGQPQH; J: TRBJ1-5; V: TRBV7-6; size: NA
CDR3: ASSLSGTENTEAF; J: TRBJ1-1; V: TRBV27; size: few
CDR3: ASSLDTGGGQPQH; J: TRBJ1-5; V: TRBV7-2; size: few
CDR3: AWTEMGTYGYT; J: TRBJ1-2; V: TRBV30; size: few